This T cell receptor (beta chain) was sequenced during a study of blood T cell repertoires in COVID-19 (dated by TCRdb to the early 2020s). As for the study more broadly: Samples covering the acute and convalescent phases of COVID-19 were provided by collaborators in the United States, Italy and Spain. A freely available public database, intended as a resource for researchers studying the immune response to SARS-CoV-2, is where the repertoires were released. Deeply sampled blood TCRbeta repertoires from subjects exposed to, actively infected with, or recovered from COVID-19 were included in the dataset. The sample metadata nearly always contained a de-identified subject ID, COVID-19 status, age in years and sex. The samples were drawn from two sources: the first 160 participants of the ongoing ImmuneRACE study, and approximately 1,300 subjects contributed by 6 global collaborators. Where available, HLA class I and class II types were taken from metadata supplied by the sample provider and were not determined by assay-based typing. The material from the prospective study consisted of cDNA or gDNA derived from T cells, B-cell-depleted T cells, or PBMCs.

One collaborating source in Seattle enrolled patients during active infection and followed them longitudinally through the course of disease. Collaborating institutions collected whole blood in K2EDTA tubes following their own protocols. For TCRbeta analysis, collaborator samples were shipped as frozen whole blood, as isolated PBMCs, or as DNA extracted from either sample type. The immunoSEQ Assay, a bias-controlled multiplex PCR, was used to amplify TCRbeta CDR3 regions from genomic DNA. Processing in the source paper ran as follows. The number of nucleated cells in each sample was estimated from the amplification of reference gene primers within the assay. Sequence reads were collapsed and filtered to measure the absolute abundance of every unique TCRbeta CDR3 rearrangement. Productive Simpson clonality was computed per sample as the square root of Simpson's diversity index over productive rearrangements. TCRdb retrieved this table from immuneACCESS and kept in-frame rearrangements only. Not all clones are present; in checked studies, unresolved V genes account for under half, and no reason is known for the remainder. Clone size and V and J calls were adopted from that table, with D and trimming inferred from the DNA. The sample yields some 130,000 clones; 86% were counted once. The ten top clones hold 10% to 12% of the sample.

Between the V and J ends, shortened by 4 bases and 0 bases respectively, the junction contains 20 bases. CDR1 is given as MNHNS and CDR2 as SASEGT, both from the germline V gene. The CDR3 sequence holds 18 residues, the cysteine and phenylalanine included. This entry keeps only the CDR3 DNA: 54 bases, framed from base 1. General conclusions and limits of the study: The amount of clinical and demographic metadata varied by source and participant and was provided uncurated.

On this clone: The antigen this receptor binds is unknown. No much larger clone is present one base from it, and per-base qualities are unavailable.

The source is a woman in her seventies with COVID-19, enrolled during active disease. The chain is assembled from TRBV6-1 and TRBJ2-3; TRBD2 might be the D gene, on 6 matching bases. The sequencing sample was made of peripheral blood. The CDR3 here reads CASSADRGVAASTDTQYF. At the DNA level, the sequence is TGTGCCAGCAGTGCCGATCGAGGGGTAGCGGCTAGCACAGATACGCAGTATTTT.